Sequencing of this TCR beta chain was carried out in a study of glioma-infiltrating T cells. Study information: Sequencing aimed for about 4- to 10-fold coverage of approximately 990,000 peripheral T cells. General observations from the study: Gliomas, especially low-grade, showed above-expected tissue-blood divergence; non-neoplastic patients showed below. A blood CDR3 motif signature was depleted in highly divergent patients. CDR3 overlap between tissue and blood was very small.

CDR1 and CDR2 (germline): MNHEY, SMNVEV (reference sequence). The CDR3 has 13 amino acids. V shed 3 bases and J shed 1 base, with 6 bases lying between them. The iRepertoire nested amplicon-rescue multiplex PCR amplified TCR alpha and beta CDR3s from RNA. TCRdb passed the multiplex PCR reads through MiXCR, listing each CDR3 protein once. The sample consists of about 410,000 distinct CDR3 sequences, about 40% of them appearing once. Many counts were recorded for this clonotype. Its antigen is not identified. The specimen sequenced was glioma tissue, nonneoplastic brain tissue, or PBMCs (not recorded which). The rearrangement links TRBV27 to TRBJ1-2; no clear D gene. The clonotype originates from a human donor with low-grade glioma or glioblastoma, undergoing nonglioma brain surgery, or in good health (not recorded which). Written as DNA, the CDR3 is TGTGCCAGCAGTTTCGGACGTAACTATGGCTACACCTTC. Translating gives CASSFGRNYGYTF.